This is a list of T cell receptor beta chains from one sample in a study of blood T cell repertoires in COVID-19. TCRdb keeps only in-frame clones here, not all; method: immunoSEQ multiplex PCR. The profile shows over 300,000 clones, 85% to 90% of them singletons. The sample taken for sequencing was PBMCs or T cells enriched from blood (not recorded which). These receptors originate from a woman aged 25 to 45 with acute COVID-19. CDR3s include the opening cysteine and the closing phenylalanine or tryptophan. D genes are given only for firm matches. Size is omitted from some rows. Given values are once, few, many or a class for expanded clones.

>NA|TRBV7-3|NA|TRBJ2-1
TGTGCCAGCAGCAGCACAGGGACGGAGCAGTTCTTC
CASSSTGTEQFF
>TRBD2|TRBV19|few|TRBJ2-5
TGTGCCAGTAGTATTAACCCGGGGGGGGAAGAGACCCAGTACTTC
CASSINPGGEETQYF
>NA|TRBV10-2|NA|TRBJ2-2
TGCGCCAGCAGTGAGTCCGGGGGAAGCTCGAGGACCGGGGAGCTGTTTTTT
CASSESGGSSRTGELFF
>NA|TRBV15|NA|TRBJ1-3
TGTGCCACCAGCAGAGATGGGGCGGGGGGCGCAGGCGGCACCATATATTTT
CATSRDGAGGAGGTIYF
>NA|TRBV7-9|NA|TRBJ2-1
TGTGCCAGCAGCCCGGGACTCCACTGGGGGCAGTTCTTC
CASSPGLHWGQFF
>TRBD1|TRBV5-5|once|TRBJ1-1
TGTGCCAGCAGCTTGCAAAGGGGGCCGAACACTGAAGCTTTCTTT
CASSLQRGPNTEAFF
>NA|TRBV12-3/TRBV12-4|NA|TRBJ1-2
TGTGCCAGCGGCCGCGGGCAGGGGAATGGCTACACCTTC
CASGRGQGNGYTF
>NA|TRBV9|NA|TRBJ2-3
TGTGCCAGCAGCGGCCCTAGTAGCCCTAGGGGGGATACGCAGTATTTT
CASSGPSSPRGDTQYF
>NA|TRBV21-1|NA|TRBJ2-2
TGTGCCAGCAAAAAGACAGGTTGTAAGAACACCGGGGAGCTGTTTTTT
CASKKTGCKNTGELFF
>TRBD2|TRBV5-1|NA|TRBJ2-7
TGCGCCAGCAGCTTGGCACTAGCGGACTACGAGCAGTACTTC
CASSLALADYEQYF
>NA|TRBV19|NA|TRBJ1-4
TGTGCCAGTACTAGGGAGGAAAAACTGTTTTTT
CASTREEKLFF
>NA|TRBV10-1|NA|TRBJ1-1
TGCGCCAGCAGAGCCACTTCCTACAGGAGTTTGGAAGACACTGAAGCTTTCTTT
CASRATSYRSLEDTEAFF
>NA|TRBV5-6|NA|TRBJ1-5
TGTGCCAGCAGCTTGTGGGCTCAAGTCGGGGGGCTATACAATCAGCCCCAGCATTTT
CASSLWAQVGGLYNQPQHF
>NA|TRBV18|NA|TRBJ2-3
TGTGCCAGCTCACCATCCGGGGGGCGGGTAGATACGCAGTATTTT
CASSPSGGRVDTQYF
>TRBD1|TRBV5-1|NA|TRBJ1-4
TGCGCCAGCAGCCTCCAGGGGGCTGAGGATAATGAAAAACTGTTTTTT
CASSLQGAEDNEKLFF
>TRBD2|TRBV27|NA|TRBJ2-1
TGTGCCAGCAGTTTATGGCTGACTAGCGGGGGTAATGAGCAGTTCTTC
CASSLWLTSGGNEQFF
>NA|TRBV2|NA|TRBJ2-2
TGTGCCAGCAGTGAACAGAACACCGGGGAGCTGTTTTTT
CASSEQNTGELFF
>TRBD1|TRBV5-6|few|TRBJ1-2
TGTGCCAGCAACCCGACAGGGGACCCTATGGAGGTATTATATGGCTACACCTTC
CASNPTGDPMEVLYGYTF
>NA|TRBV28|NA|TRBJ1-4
TGTGCCAGCAGTCTAAATGTACAGGGATTAGATGAAAAACTGTTTTTT
CASSLNVQGLDEKLFF
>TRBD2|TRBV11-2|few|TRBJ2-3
TGTGCCAGCAGACAAGAACCCAGCGGGGGAGCAGATACGCAGTATTTT
CASRQEPSGGADTQYF
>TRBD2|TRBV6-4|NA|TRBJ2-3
TGTGCCAGCAGTCGAGCGGGGGTCACAGATACGCAGTATTTT
CASSRAGVTDTQYF
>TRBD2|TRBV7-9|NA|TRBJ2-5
TGTGCCAGCAGCCGGGGACTAGCGGGGGCTGAGACCCAGTACTTC
CASSRGLAGAETQYF
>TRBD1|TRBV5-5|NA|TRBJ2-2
TGTGCCAGCAGCATGGGACAGGGGCCCGGGGAGCTGTTTTTT
CASSMGQGPGELFF
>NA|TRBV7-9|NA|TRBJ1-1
TGTGCCAGCTCGCCCTGGGAGACTGAAGCTTTCTTT
CASSPWETEAFF
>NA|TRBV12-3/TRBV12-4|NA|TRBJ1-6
TGTGCCAGCAGTGGAGCACATTCACCCCTCCACTTT
CASSGAHSPLHF
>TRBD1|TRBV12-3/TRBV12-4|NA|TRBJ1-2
TGTGCCAGCAGCAAGACAGGGGGCGATGGCTACACCTTC
CASSKTGGDGYTF
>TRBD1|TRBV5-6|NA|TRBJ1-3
TGTGCCAGCAGCTTCGGGGCAGGGGGCTCTGGAAACACCATATATTTT
CASSFGAGGSGNTIYF
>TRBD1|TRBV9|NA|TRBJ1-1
TGTGCCAGCAGCGTCGGGACAGGGGGCTTTCAGAACACTGAAGCTTTCTTT
CASSVGTGGFQNTEAFF
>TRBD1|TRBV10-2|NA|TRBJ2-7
TGCGCCAGCAGTGGGGGTAACAGGGGGTTATCTAGCTACGAGCAGTACTTC
CASSGGNRGLSSYEQYF
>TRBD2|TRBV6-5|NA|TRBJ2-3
TGTGCCAGCGTACCTAGCGGGGGAATAGATACGCAGTATTTT
CASVPSGGIDTQYF
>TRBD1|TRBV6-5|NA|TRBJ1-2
TGTGCCAGCAGTAGAACAGGGGACCGGAACTATGGCTACACCTTC
CASSRTGDRNYGYTF
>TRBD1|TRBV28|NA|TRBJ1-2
TGTGCCAGCTCTTCCCGGACAGGTCTATGGGGCTACACCTTC
CASSSRTGLWGYTF
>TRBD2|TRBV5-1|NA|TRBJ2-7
TGCGCCAGCAGCGTAGGACTAGCCTACGAGCAGTACTTC
CASSVGLAYEQYF
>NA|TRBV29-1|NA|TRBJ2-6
TGCAGCGTCCGTAAGTTCGACAGGAACTCTGGGGCCAACGTCCTGACTTTC
CSVRKFDRNSGANVLTF
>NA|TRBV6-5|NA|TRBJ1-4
TGTGCCAGCAGTACGACTGACAGTGAAAAACTGTTTTTT
CASSTTDSEKLFF
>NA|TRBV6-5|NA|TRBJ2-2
TGTGCCAGCACGTGGCAGAAAAACACCGGGGAGCTGTTTTTT
CASTWQKNTGELFF
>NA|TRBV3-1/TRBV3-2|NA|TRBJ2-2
TGTGCCAGCAGCCTAACGGGGGGCACGAACACCGGGGAGCTGTTTTTT
CASSLTGGTNTGELFF
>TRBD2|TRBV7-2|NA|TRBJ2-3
TGTGCCAGCAGCATAACTAGCGGCACAGATACGCAGTATTTT
CASSITSGTDTQYF
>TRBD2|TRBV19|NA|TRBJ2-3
TGTGCCAGTAGAAGGACTAGGTTATCTACGCAGTATTTT
CASRRTRLSTQYF
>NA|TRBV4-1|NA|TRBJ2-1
TGCGCCAGCAGCCAAGATCCCTGGGGGCCTAGCTCCTACAATGAGCAGTTCTTC
CASSQDPWGPSSYNEQFF
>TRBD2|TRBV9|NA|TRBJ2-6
TGTGCCAGCAGCGTAGGGGAGGGCTCTGGGGCCAACGTCCTGACTTTC
CASSVGEGSGANVLTF
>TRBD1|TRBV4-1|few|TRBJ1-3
TGCGCCAGCAGCCAGGGACAGGGGGCCTACACCATATATTTT
CASSQGQGAYTIYF
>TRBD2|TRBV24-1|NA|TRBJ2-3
TGTGCCACCAGTGATTCTGGGACTAGCGGGGGGTTTACAGATACGCAGTATTTT
CATSDSGTSGGFTDTQYF
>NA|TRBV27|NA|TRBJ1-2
TGTGCCAGCAGGCCACCGGGGACTTTGAACTATGGCTACACCTTC
CASRPPGTLNYGYTF
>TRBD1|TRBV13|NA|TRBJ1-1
TGTGCCAGCAGCTTACCCCACGACAGGGGACAGGGTGAAGCTTTCTTT
CASSLPHDRGQGEAFF
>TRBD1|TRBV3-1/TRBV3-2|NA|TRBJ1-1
TGTGCCAGCAGCCAACCACGGACAGGGGAGAACACTGAAGCTTTCTTT
CASSQPRTGENTEAFF
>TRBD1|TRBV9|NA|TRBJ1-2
TGTGCCAGCAGCGCACCGGGACAGGGGGCTCACTATGGCTACACCTTC
CASSAPGQGAHYGYTF
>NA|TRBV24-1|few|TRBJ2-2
TGTGCCACCAGTGATTGGGACACCCGCACCGGGGAGCTGTTTTTT
CATSDWDTRTGELFF
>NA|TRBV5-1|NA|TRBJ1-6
TGCGCCAGCAGCTTGGAAGGGGTACAGGTAGAGTCACCCCTCCACTTT
CASSLEGVQVESPLHF
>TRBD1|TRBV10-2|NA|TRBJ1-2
TGCGCCAGCAGTGATGGGACAGGCTATGGCTACACCTTC
CASSDGTGYGYTF
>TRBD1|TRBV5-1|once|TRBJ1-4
TGCGCCAGCAGCTTGGACAGGGGGAATGAAAAACTGTTTTTT
CASSLDRGNEKLFF
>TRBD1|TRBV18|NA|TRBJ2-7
TGTGCCAGCTCACAACCGGGACAGGGTTACGAGCAGTACTTC
CASSQPGQGYEQYF
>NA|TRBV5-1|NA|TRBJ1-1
TGCGCCAGCAGCAAACAGGGATTGAATTTGGACACTGAAGCTTTCTTT
CASSKQGLNLDTEAFF
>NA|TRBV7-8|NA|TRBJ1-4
TGTGCCAGCAGCTTAGCGACAGACGATAATGAAAAACTGTTTTTT
CASSLATDDNEKLFF
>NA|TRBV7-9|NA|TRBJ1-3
TGTGCCAGCAGCTTAGCGGGGAAGACTATAGGTCTCGGAAACACCATATATTTT
CASSLAGKTIGLGNTIYF